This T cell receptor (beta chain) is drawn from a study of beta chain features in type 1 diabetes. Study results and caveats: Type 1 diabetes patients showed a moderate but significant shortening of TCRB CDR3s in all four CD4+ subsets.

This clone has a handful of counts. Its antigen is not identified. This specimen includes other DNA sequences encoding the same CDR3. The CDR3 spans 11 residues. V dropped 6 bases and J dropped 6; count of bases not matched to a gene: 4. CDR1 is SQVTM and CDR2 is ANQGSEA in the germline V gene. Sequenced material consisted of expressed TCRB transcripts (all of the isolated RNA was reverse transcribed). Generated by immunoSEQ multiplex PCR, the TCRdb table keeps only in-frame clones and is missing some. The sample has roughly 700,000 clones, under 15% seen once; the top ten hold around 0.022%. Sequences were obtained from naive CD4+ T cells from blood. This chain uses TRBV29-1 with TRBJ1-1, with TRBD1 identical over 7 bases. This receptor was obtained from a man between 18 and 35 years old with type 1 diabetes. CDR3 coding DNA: TGCAGCGTGGGACAGTTGTCTGAAGCTTTCTTT. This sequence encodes CSVGQLSEAFF.